These T cell receptor beta chains were read from a single sample in a study of shared clonotypes between healthy human individuals. The table came from immunoSEQ multiplex PCR; TCRdb's copy has only in-frame clones and leaves some out. Counted here are 2,500,000 or so clones, approximately 90% occurring once; the ten biggest clones make up about 0.41%. The specimen was naive CD4+ T cells from PBMCs. The origin of the receptors is a man between 18 and 29 years old in good health. Some clones in this sample may be carry-over from other donors' samples. Each CDR3 is given with its conserved first and last residue. The D gene is left open where the match is weak. Clone sizes are given selectively: once, few, many, or a class where the clone is expanded.

j_gene,v_gene,abundance,d_gene,CDR3aa,CDR3nt
TRBJ2-5,TRBV13,NA,TRBD1,CASRQQGAETQYF,TGTGCCAGCAGACAACAGGGGGCTGAGACCCAGTACTTC
TRBJ2-2,TRBV6-5,NA,NA,CASSYLGPQNTGELFF,TGTGCCAGCAGTTACTTGGGACCCCAGAACACCGGGGAGCTGTTTTTT
TRBJ2-7,TRBV19,NA,TRBD2,CASSLRLAGGYEQYF,TGTGCCAGTAGCCTTCGACTAGCGGGAGGGTACGAGCAGTACTTC
TRBJ2-7,TRBV15,NA,NA,CATSRGTSPSYEQYF,TGTGCCACCAGCAGAGGGACCAGTCCTTCCTACGAGCAGTACTTC
TRBJ2-7,TRBV27,NA,TRBD2,CASSSTGTSGSYEQYF,TGTGCCAGCAGTTCCACCGGGACTAGCGGTTCCTACGAGCAGTACTTC
TRBJ2-7,TRBV30,NA,NA,CAGGREGGYEQYF,TGTGCCGGAGGCAGGGAAGGAGGCTACGAGCAGTACTTC
TRBJ1-5,TRBV7-8,NA,TRBD1,CASSLERGLNQPQHF,TGTGCCAGCAGCTTAGAAAGGGGGCTCAATCAGCCCCAGCATTTT
TRBJ1-5,TRBV9,NA,NA,CASSASPFGNQPQHF,TGTGCCAGCAGCGCATCCCCTTTCGGCAATCAGCCCCAGCATTTT
TRBJ2-2,TRBV18,NA,NA,CASSPPTTGELFF,TGTGCCAGCTCACCACCGACCACCGGGGAGCTGTTTTTT
TRBJ1-2,TRBV4-3,NA,NA,CASSQNLRIEWVGRFYGYTF,TGCGCCAGCAGCCAAAACTTACGCATTGAGTGGGTCGGCCGATTCTATGGCTACACCTTC
TRBJ2-1,TRBV5-1,NA,NA,CASSQDGDSYNEQFF,TGCGCCAGCAGCCAGGACGGAGACTCCTACAATGAGCAGTTCTTC
TRBJ1-1,TRBV4-2,NA,TRBD1,CASSRDRGNTEAFF,TGTGCCAGCAGCCGCGACAGGGGTAATACTGAAGCTTTCTTT
TRBJ2-1,TRBV11-2,once,TRBD2,CASSSGGLAGGEQFF,TGTGCCAGCAGCTCCGGCGGTCTAGCGGGAGGTGAGCAGTTCTTC
TRBJ2-3,TRBV10-3,NA,TRBD2,CAISSPGRGSIDTQYF,TGTGCCATCAGTTCCCCGGGGAGGGGAAGCATAGATACGCAGTATTTT
TRBJ2-1,TRBV7-8,NA,TRBD2,CASSKGLAGVGNEQFF,TGTGCCAGCAGCAAGGGACTAGCGGGAGTCGGGAATGAGCAGTTCTTC
TRBJ2-1,TRBV5-1,NA,TRBD2,CASSLLAGSYNEQFF,TGCGCCAGCAGCTTGCTAGCGGGATCCTACAATGAGCAGTTCTTC
TRBJ2-2,TRBV2,NA,NA,CASSELGVGTGELFF,TGTGCCAGCAGTGAACTCGGAGTGGGCACCGGGGAGCTGTTTTTT
TRBJ2-6,TRBV19,NA,TRBD1,CASSNPGTGSGANVLTF,TGTGCCAGTAGTAACCCCGGGACAGGCTCTGGGGCCAACGTCCTGACTTTC
TRBJ2-3,TRBV5-1,NA,TRBD1,CASRPSQGAQGDTQYF,TGCGCCAGCAGGCCCTCCCAGGGGGCCCAGGGAGATACGCAGTATTTT
TRBJ2-7,TRBV15,once,NA,CATSRGGAWPSSYEQYF,TGTGCCACCAGCAGGGGGGGCGCCTGGCCGAGCTCCTACGAGCAGTACTTC
TRBJ2-5,TRBV9,NA,NA,CASSLTSRETQYF,TGTGCCAGCAGCCTAACTAGTCGGGAGACCCAGTACTTC
TRBJ1-6,TRBV30,NA,NA,CAWSGGQAFSNSPLHF,TGTGCCTGGAGTGGGGGCCAGGCTTTTTCTAATTCACCCCTCCACTTT
TRBJ2-2,TRBV7-3,NA,NA,CASSPGLGNTGELFF,TGTGCCAGCAGCCCAGGATTGGGTAACACCGGGGAGCTGTTTTTT
TRBJ1-1,TRBV14,NA,NA,CASSPTGGPEAFF,TGTGCCAGCAGCCCGACGGGGGGACCGGAAGCTTTCTTT
TRBJ1-2,TRBV7-9,NA,NA,CASSLRTTTNYGYTF,TGTGCCAGCAGCTTAAGGACGACGACTAACTATGGCTACACCTTC
TRBJ1-6,TRBV30,NA,TRBD1,CACSDRRFSPLHF,TGTGCCTGCTCGGACAGGAGGTTTTCACCCCTCCACTTT
TRBJ1-1,TRBV7-2,NA,NA,CASSGRDPRTEAFF,TGTGCCAGCAGCGGCCGGGACCCTAGAACTGAAGCTTTCTTT
TRBJ2-3,TRBV27,once,NA,CASSFSPLPDTQYF,TGTGCCAGCAGTTTCAGTCCCCTCCCCGATACGCAGTATTTT
TRBJ2-7,TRBV5-1,NA,TRBD2,CASSPHSGKTYEQYF,TGCGCCAGCAGCCCCCATAGCGGGAAGACCTACGAGCAGTACTTC
TRBJ1-4,TRBV18,NA,NA,CASSPPRGGEKLFF,TGTGCCAGCTCACCACCCAGGGGTGGTGAAAAACTGTTTTTT
TRBJ2-5,TRBV19,NA,NA,CASSMAGETQYF,TGTGCCAGTAGTATGGCTGGGGAGACCCAGTACTTC
TRBJ2-5,TRBV28,NA,TRBD1,CASENRGPETQYF,TGTGCCAGCGAAAACAGGGGGCCGGAGACCCAGTACTTC
TRBJ2-2,TRBV9,NA,NA,CASSAPFDSLNTGELFF,TGTGCCAGCAGTGCACCCTTTGACTCTCTGAACACCGGGGAGCTGTTTTTT
TRBJ2-5,TRBV6-6,NA,NA,CASRKTGRETQYF,TGTGCCAGCAGAAAGACAGGCCGGGAGACCCAGTACTTC
TRBJ1-4,TRBV2,NA,TRBD1,CASRERTGGIEKLFF,TGTGCCAGCAGGGAAAGAACAGGGGGCATTGAAAAACTGTTTTTT